The present TCR beta chain was sequenced within a study of CD8 T cells in Susac syndrome. As regards this clonotype: Antigen: not known.

TCR beta from blood CD8+ and CD4+ T cells was sequenced. Negative isolation yielded CD8+ and CD4+ T cells; FACS enriched TEMRA cells. CDR1 SGHDN and CDR2 FVKESK come from the germline V gene. The CDR3 runs 15 residues. V was trimmed by 1 base and J by 4 bases, leaving 11 bases between them. Random hexamers were used to reverse transcribe 0.5 to 1 ug of RNA. TCR beta CDR3 was amplified by immunoSEQ multiplex PCR. This amplification extended across 54 Vbeta and 13 Jbeta segments. TCRdb ran MiXCR on the immunoSEQ multiplex PCR reads and lists one entry per CDR3 protein. The top ten clones hold over 0.05% of a sample with just over 300,000 distinct CDR3 sequences, 92% of them seen once. Study-wide findings and caveats: The study conceded that its TCR sequencing and HLA analysis involved relatively few individuals.

This receptor was identified in a human donor with multiple sclerosis. Sequenced: CD4+ T cells from PBMCs. The chain recombines TRBV14 with TRBJ2-4; D gene ambiguous. CDR3 coding DNA: TGTGCCAGCAGCCAAGCAAGGGTAGGAAAAAACATTCAGTACTTC. Protein product: CASSQARVGKNIQYF.